The source of this T cell receptor beta chain is a study of blood T cell repertoires in COVID-19. Participant ages covered about 18 to 100 years across 25 or so US areas. CDR3 size: 13 residues. Germline lookup yields CDR1 SGHAT and CDR2 FQNNGV. The germline V and J ends were trimmed by 3 bases and 3 bases, with 8 bases remaining between them. Sequencing was performed with immunoSEQ multiplex PCR; in TCRdb, only in-frame clones are kept and a portion is missing. The table records around 300,000 clones, around 86% of them present only once. The clonotype comes from a woman in her thirties or forties who had recovered from COVID-19. The material sequenced was PBMCs or T cells enriched from blood (not recorded which). The chain couples TRBV11-2 to TRBJ1-1, with no clear D. For the CDR3, the DNA is TGTGCCAGCAGCTTCTACTTGGACACTGAAGCTTTCTTT. Its protein is CASSFYLDTEAFF.